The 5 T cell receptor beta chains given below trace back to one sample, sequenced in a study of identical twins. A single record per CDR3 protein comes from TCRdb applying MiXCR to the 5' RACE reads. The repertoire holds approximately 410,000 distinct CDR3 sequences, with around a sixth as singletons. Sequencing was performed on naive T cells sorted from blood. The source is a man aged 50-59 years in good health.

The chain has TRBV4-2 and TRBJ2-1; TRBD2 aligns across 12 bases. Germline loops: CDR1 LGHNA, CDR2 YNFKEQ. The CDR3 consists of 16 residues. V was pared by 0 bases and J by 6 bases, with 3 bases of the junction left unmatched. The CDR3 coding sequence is TGTGCCAGCAGCCAAGATGCTAGCGGGGGGGCCAATGAGCAGTTCTTC. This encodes CASSQDASGGANEQFF.

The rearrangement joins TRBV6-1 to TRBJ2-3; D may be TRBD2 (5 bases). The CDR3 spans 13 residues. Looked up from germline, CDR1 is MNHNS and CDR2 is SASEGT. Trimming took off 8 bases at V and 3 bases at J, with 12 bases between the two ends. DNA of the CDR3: TGTGCCAGCGGTCGGGATTTGACAGATACGCAGTATTTT. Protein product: CASGRDLTDTQYF.

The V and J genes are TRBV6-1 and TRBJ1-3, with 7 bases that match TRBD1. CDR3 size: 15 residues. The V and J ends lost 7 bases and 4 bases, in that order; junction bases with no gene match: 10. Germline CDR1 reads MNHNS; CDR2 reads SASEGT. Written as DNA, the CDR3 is TGTGCCAGCACCGCAGACAGGGTCTCCGGAAACACCATATATTTT. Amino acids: CASTADRVSGNTIYF.

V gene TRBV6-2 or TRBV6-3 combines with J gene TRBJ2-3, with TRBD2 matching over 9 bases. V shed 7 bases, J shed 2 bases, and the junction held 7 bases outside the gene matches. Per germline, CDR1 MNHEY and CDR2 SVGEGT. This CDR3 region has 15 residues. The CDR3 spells CASTKAGGYTDTQYF. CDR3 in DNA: TGTGCCAGCACTAAAGCGGGGGGATACACAGATACGCAGTATTTT.

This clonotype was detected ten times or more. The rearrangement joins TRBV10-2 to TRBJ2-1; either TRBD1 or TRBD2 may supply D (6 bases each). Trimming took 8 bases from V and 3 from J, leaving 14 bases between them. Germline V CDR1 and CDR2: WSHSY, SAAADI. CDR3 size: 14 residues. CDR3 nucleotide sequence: TGCGCCAGCGGGGGGCTAGCGAGCTACAATGAGCAGTTCTTC. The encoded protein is CASGGLASYNEQFF.